The T cell receptor (beta chain) under discussion was sequenced for a study of cytomegalovirus exposure and HLA in healthy donors. Vbeta (60) and Jbeta (13) primers were used in the PCR. Measured with immunoSEQ multiplex PCR; TCRdb has only the in-frame clones, and not every one. The sample lists 150,000 to 250,000 clones, about 79% occurring once. Worth noting for this clone: The target antigen is unknown.

Study-wide points: Some V segments (TRBV6-2 and TRBV6-3 among them) were excluded as indistinguishable. Several of the most significant clusters appeared linked to common viral pathogens, based on a later analysis.

Germline V gives CDR1 SEHNR, CDR2 FQNEAQ (reference sequence). V trimming: 3 bases; J trimming: 2 bases; junction bases outside the gene matches: 4. This CDR3 has 14 residues. The TCR comes from a boy aged 2 to 9 in good health and CMV-seronegative. The sequenced sample consisted of PBMCs. The chain carries TRBV7-9 and TRBJ2-7; 7 nucleotides match TRBD1. The CDR3 DNA reads as TGTGCCAGCAGCTTCTTGGACAGGCCCTACGAGCAGTACTTC. This encodes CASSFLDRPYEQYF.